This TCR beta chain stems from a study of T cell responses to AZD1222 COVID-19 vaccine. Whole-study findings and limits: Among those given AZD1222, only five or six were seropositive at baseline. Spike-specific TCR breadth and depth rose after two AZD1222 doses. At 160-218 and 743-854, vaccine-associated CD4 TCRs were dominant, and they spanned spike. In a largely white British group with more females than males, clonal diversity was possibly underestimated.

Clones were sequenced by immunoSEQ multiplex PCR, and TCRdb holds only the in-frame ones, with some missing. The data show about 140,000 clones, 92% seen once. V lost 2 bases, J lost 5 bases, and 7 bases stayed unmatched. Germline CDR1 is SNHLY and CDR2 is FYNNEI. The CDR3 is made up of 15 amino acids. Comment on this clone: The target antigen is unknown.

This rearrangement joins TRBV2 to TRBJ2-7; 9 bases agree with TRBD1. The sample here was peripheral blood, taken on day 0 of AZD1222 vaccination. This TCR derives from an adult in good health. The CDR3 here is CASSEIGTGYHEQYF. As DNA, the CDR3 is TGTGCCAGCAGTGAAATAGGGACAGGGTACCACGAGCAGTACTTC.